This T cell receptor (beta chain) was found in a study of blood T cell repertoires in COVID-19. Study-level information: COVID-19 samples from acute and convalescent phases originated in the United States, Italy and Spain.

CDR1 and CDR2 (germline): SSHAT, FNYEAQ (reference sequence). The CDR3 loop spans 19 amino acids. About this clone: The germline gene is not matched at one end of the junction; a read error may be the cause.

Original handling: Cell counts per sample came from amplifying reference gene primers. Repertoires were generated with immunoSEQ multiplex PCR, while TCRdb's copy carries only in-frame clones and drops some. V, J and clone size are those of that table, while D and trimming were read from the DNA. The repertoire holds around 260,000 clones, with just over 85% as singletons. The TCR originated in a woman aged 25 to 45 with active or convalescent COVID-19. The V gene is TRBV7-7, the J gene TRBJ1-4; D might be TRBD1 (6 bases). The sample comprised peripheral blood. This chain's CDR3 is CASSFGTTRGRSANEKLFF. The CDR3 DNA reads as TGTGCTAGCAGCTTCGGGACCACCAGGGGCAGGTCGGCTAATGAAAAACTGTTTTTT.